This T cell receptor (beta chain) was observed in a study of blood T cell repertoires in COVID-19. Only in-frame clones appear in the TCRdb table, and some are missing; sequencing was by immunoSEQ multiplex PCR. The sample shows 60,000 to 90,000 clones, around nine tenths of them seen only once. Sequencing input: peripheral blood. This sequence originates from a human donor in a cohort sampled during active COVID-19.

The CDR3 DNA follows: TGTGCCAGCAGCTTAATAGGGGGGGCCGTCAATGAGCAGTTCTTC. Protein product: CASSLIGGAVNEQFF. The V and J genes are TRBV7-3 and TRBJ2-1, with a possible D match to TRBD2 (7 bases). Germline loops: CDR1 SGHTA, CDR2 FQGTGA. V was trimmed by 1 base and J by 6 bases, leaving 13 bases between them. CDR3 length: 15 amino acids.